This T cell receptor beta chain was observed in a study of cytomegalovirus exposure and HLA in healthy donors. This clone came up a few times. The CDR3 loop spans 11 amino acids. The V gene lost 5 bases and the J gene lost 8 bases, with 9 bases spanning the gap. CDR1 MDHEN and CDR2 SYDVKM come from the germline V gene. This PCR relied on a set of 60 Vbeta primers and 13 Jbeta primers. Data came from immunoSEQ multiplex PCR; TCRdb stores just in-frame clones and leaves some out. The sample has 150,000 to 180,000 clones, roughly 75% seen once. The chain joins TRBV28 to TRBJ1-1; D not resolved. The material sequenced was PBMCs. The receptor was derived from a man aged 18-30 years in good health and CMV-seronegative. CDR3 protein: CASSPGVEAFF. The CDR3, as DNA: TGTGCCAGCAGTCCCGGGGTAGAAGCTTTCTTT.